A selection of T cell receptor beta chains follows, all from one sample in a study of T cells after yellow fever vaccination. TCRdb reprocessed the 5' RACE reads with MiXCR, giving one entry per CDR3 protein. Of a few hundred thousand distinct CDR3 sequences listed, around 19% are singletons. The specimen comprised PBMCs, sampled before the yellow fever booster vaccination. The receptors were gathered from a young man who received the YFV17D yellow fever vaccine. Both conserved end residues are part of each CDR3. D genes are given only for firm matches. A clone size is listed for some rows: how often the clone was seen (once, few, many), or a class if it is expanded.

d_call: NA
clone_size: few
j_call: TRBJ2-5
v_call: TRBV5-1
cdr3_nt: TGCGCCAGCAGCTCGGGCAGGGGTATTAGAGAGACCCAGTACTTC
cdr3_aa: CASSSGRGIRETQYF

d_call: TRBD1
clone_size: few
j_call: TRBJ1-5
v_call: TRBV15
cdr3_nt: TGTGCCACCGGACAGGGGGCTTTGCAGCCCCAGCATTTT
cdr3_aa: CATGQGALQPQHF

d_call: NA
clone_size: NA
j_call: TRBJ1-5
v_call: TRBV18
cdr3_nt: TGTGCCAGCTCAGTACACAGGGACCCGCATTTT
cdr3_aa: CASSVHRDPHF

d_call: NA
clone_size: NA
j_call: TRBJ1-2
v_call: TRBV7-9
cdr3_nt: TGTGCCAGCAGCTTAGCGACGAGTGATTCCTATGGCTACACCTTC
cdr3_aa: CASSLATSDSYGYTF

d_call: NA
clone_size: few
j_call: TRBJ1-1
v_call: TRBV6-2/TRBV6-3
cdr3_nt: TGTGCCAGCAGTTACTCGAGGATCTCCGGCAGATTTGAAGCTTTCTTT
cdr3_aa: CASSYSRISGRFEAFF

d_call: TRBD1
clone_size: few
j_call: TRBJ2-7
v_call: TRBV4-1
cdr3_nt: TGCGCCAGCAGCCAAGCACCGGCCGGGACAGGAGCGTCCTACGAGCAGTACTTC
cdr3_aa: CASSQAPAGTGASYEQYF

d_call: NA
clone_size: few
j_call: TRBJ1-5
v_call: TRBV15
cdr3_nt: TGTGCCACCAGCAGGGGCAATCAGCCCCAGCATTTT
cdr3_aa: CATSRGNQPQHF

d_call: NA
clone_size: NA
j_call: TRBJ2-4
v_call: TRBV11-3
cdr3_nt: TGTGCCAGCCAAAGATGCCTTAGGGCCAAAAACATTCAGTACTTC
cdr3_aa: CASQRCLRAKNIQYF

d_call: TRBD2
clone_size: few
j_call: TRBJ2-2
v_call: TRBV7-2
cdr3_nt: TGTGCCAGCAGGGGACTAGCGGGGACGAACACCGGGGAGCTGTTTTTT
cdr3_aa: CASRGLAGTNTGELFF

d_call: NA
clone_size: NA
j_call: TRBJ1-1
v_call: TRBV10-1
cdr3_nt: TGCGCCAGCAGTGCCGGACAGCACACTGAAGCTTTCTTT
cdr3_aa: CASSAGQHTEAFF

d_call: NA
clone_size: NA
j_call: TRBJ1-2
v_call: TRBV20-1
cdr3_nt: TGCAGTGCTAGAGATGAGTGGGGGGACTATGGCTACACCTTC
cdr3_aa: CSARDEWGDYGYTF

d_call: NA
clone_size: NA
j_call: TRBJ1-3
v_call: TRBV6-6
cdr3_nt: TGTGCCAGCAGTAATACTAGGTCAGGGAGTTTCTCTGGAAACACCATATATTTT
cdr3_aa: CASSNTRSGSFSGNTIYF

d_call: NA
clone_size: NA
j_call: TRBJ1-2
v_call: TRBV4-3
cdr3_nt: TGCGCCAGCAGCCAGCAGATCACTAACTATGGCTACACCTTC
cdr3_aa: CASSQQITNYGYTF

d_call: TRBD1
clone_size: many
j_call: TRBJ1-3
v_call: TRBV20-1
cdr3_nt: TGCAGTGTCGACAGGGGAGGAAACACCATATATTTT
cdr3_aa: CSVDRGGNTIYF

d_call: NA
clone_size: NA
j_call: TRBJ2-4
v_call: TRBV27
cdr3_nt: TGTGCCAGCAGTTCTTGGGAGGCCAAAAACATTCAGTACTTC
cdr3_aa: CASSSWEAKNIQYF

d_call: TRBD1
clone_size: NA
j_call: TRBJ2-2
v_call: TRBV4-3
cdr3_nt: TGCGCCAGCAGCCAAGGGGCGGCAGGGGGCACCGGGGAGCTGTTTTTT
cdr3_aa: CASSQGAAGGTGELFF

d_call: NA
clone_size: few
j_call: TRBJ1-1
v_call: TRBV7-2
cdr3_nt: TGTGCCAGCAGTAACGGTCCTGAAGCTTTCTTT
cdr3_aa: CASSNGPEAFF

d_call: TRBD2
clone_size: many
j_call: TRBJ2-7
v_call: TRBV27
cdr3_nt: TGTGCCAGCAGTACTAGCGGGGGGGCCTACGAGCAGTACTTC
cdr3_aa: CASSTSGGAYEQYF

d_call: NA
clone_size: few
j_call: TRBJ2-5
v_call: TRBV6-5
cdr3_nt: TGTGCCAGCAGTTACTTTGCCAAGTACCAAGAGACCCAGTACTTC
cdr3_aa: CASSYFAKYQETQYF

d_call: NA
clone_size: NA
j_call: TRBJ1-1
v_call: TRBV11-2
cdr3_nt: TGTGCCAGCAGCTTATGGGCCAGCGAAGCTTTCTTT
cdr3_aa: CASSLWASEAFF

d_call: TRBD2
clone_size: NA
j_call: TRBJ2-3
v_call: TRBV7-2
cdr3_nt: TGTGCCAGCAGCTCCTGGACTAGCGGGGGGCGAGATACGCAGTATTTT
cdr3_aa: CASSSWTSGGRDTQYF

d_call: TRBD2
clone_size: NA
j_call: TRBJ2-5
v_call: TRBV6-5
cdr3_nt: TGTGCCAGCAGTTACTCAAGTAGCGGGGGGGCCCGTGAGACCCAGTACTTC
cdr3_aa: CASSYSSSGGARETQYF

d_call: TRBD2
clone_size: NA
j_call: TRBJ2-3
v_call: TRBV7-9
cdr3_nt: TGTGCCAGCAGCTTAGTAGCGGGGCCCACAGATACGCAGTATTTT
cdr3_aa: CASSLVAGPTDTQYF

d_call: NA
clone_size: few
j_call: TRBJ1-2
v_call: TRBV7-9
cdr3_nt: TGTGCCAGCAGCTGGGACTACCCTACCTCTGGCTACACCTTC
cdr3_aa: CASSWDYPTSGYTF

d_call: NA
clone_size: NA
j_call: TRBJ1-2
v_call: TRBV5-1
cdr3_nt: TGCGCCAGCAGCTTGGACAGTCCTAACTATGGCTACACCTTC
cdr3_aa: CASSLDSPNYGYTF

d_call: TRBD1
clone_size: NA
j_call: TRBJ1-2
v_call: TRBV7-9
cdr3_nt: TGTGCCAGCAGCCCAAAGGGGGACAGGGTCTATGGCTACACCTTC
cdr3_aa: CASSPKGDRVYGYTF

d_call: TRBD1
clone_size: NA
j_call: TRBJ1-4
v_call: TRBV5-1
cdr3_nt: TGCGCCAGCAGCTCTGGACAGGTCACAACTAATGAAAAACTGTTTTTT
cdr3_aa: CASSSGQVTTNEKLFF

d_call: TRBD2
clone_size: NA
j_call: TRBJ2-1
v_call: TRBV9
cdr3_nt: TGTGCCAGCAGCGCCGAGCGGGGGCTGAGCTACAATGAGCAGTTCTTC
cdr3_aa: CASSAERGLSYNEQFF

d_call: NA
clone_size: many
j_call: TRBJ2-3
v_call: TRBV6-6
cdr3_nt: TGTGCCAGCAGAGCGTACGGGGGCCTTAGCACAGATACGCAGTATTTT
cdr3_aa: CASRAYGGLSTDTQYF

d_call: NA
clone_size: NA
j_call: TRBJ1-5
v_call: TRBV5-4
cdr3_nt: TGTGCCAGCAGTTCGGACGGACTGACCCAGCATTTT
cdr3_aa: CASSSDGLTQHF

d_call: TRBD2
clone_size: NA
j_call: TRBJ2-1
v_call: TRBV4-2
cdr3_nt: TGTGCCAGCAGCCAAGAAGACGGGACTAGGGGCAATGAGCAGTTCTTC
cdr3_aa: CASSQEDGTRGNEQFF

d_call: TRBD1
clone_size: few
j_call: TRBJ2-7
v_call: TRBV12-3/TRBV12-4
cdr3_nt: TGTGCCAGCAGTGGCTCCGGGACAGGGGGCTACGAGCAGTACTTC
cdr3_aa: CASSGSGTGGYEQYF

d_call: NA
clone_size: NA
j_call: TRBJ2-3
v_call: TRBV3-1
cdr3_nt: TGTGCCAGCACCAGGGGAGACCGAGCAGCGGGTACGCAGTATTTT
cdr3_aa: CASTRGDRAAGTQYF

d_call: TRBD1
clone_size: NA
j_call: TRBJ1-1
v_call: TRBV28
cdr3_nt: TGTGCCAGCAGTCCGGTCACCAACAGGGGCCGAGGGACTGAAGCTTTCTTT
cdr3_aa: CASSPVTNRGRGTEAFF

d_call: NA
clone_size: NA
j_call: TRBJ1-2
v_call: TRBV9
cdr3_nt: TGTGCCAGCAGCGTAGTTCCTCAGGCAGGTGGCTACACCTTC
cdr3_aa: CASSVVPQAGGYTF

d_call: NA
clone_size: few
j_call: TRBJ2-7
v_call: TRBV15
cdr3_nt: TGTGCCACCTCCTCCAGGGCGGGGTTCTACGAGCAGTACTTC
cdr3_aa: CATSSRAGFYEQYF

d_call: NA
clone_size: few
j_call: TRBJ1-1
v_call: TRBV20-1
cdr3_nt: TGCAGTGCTAGAGAAGTGGGAGGCAGACAAGCTGAAGCTTTCTTT
cdr3_aa: CSAREVGGRQAEAFF

d_call: NA
clone_size: few
j_call: TRBJ2-5
v_call: TRBV12-3/TRBV12-4
cdr3_nt: TGTGCCAGCAGCTCCGAGGGGGGGGGCCAAGAGACCCAGTACTTC
cdr3_aa: CASSSEGGGQETQYF

d_call: NA
clone_size: few
j_call: TRBJ1-1
v_call: TRBV29-1
cdr3_nt: TGCAGCGGGTCGGGGAACATGAACACTGAAGCTTTCTTT
cdr3_aa: CSGSGNMNTEAFF

d_call: TRBD1
clone_size: NA
j_call: TRBJ2-7
v_call: TRBV7-9
cdr3_nt: TGTGCCAGCAGCTCTAGCACAGGGGTAAACGAGCAGTACTTC
cdr3_aa: CASSSSTGVNEQYF

d_call: NA
clone_size: many
j_call: TRBJ1-5
v_call: TRBV24-1
cdr3_nt: TGTGCCACCAGTTGGGCAGACAATCAGCCCCAGCATTTT
cdr3_aa: CATSWADNQPQHF

d_call: TRBD2
clone_size: NA
j_call: TRBJ2-1
v_call: TRBV7-2
cdr3_nt: TGTGCCAGCAGTATATGGACTAGCTCCTACAATGAGCAGTTCTTC
cdr3_aa: CASSIWTSSYNEQFF

d_call: TRBD2
clone_size: few
j_call: TRBJ2-3
v_call: TRBV7-2
cdr3_nt: TGTGCCAGCAGCTTTAGCGGGGCAGACACAGATACGCAGTATTTT
cdr3_aa: CASSFSGADTDTQYF

d_call: NA
clone_size: NA
j_call: TRBJ1-2
v_call: TRBV2
cdr3_nt: TGTGCCAGCAGGGCACGGACAGCCCGTGGTGGCTACACCTTC
cdr3_aa: CASRARTARGGYTF

d_call: NA
clone_size: NA
j_call: TRBJ2-7
v_call: TRBV11-2
cdr3_nt: TGTGCCAGCAGCTTACGAGGATTCGAGCAGTACTTC
cdr3_aa: CASSLRGFEQYF